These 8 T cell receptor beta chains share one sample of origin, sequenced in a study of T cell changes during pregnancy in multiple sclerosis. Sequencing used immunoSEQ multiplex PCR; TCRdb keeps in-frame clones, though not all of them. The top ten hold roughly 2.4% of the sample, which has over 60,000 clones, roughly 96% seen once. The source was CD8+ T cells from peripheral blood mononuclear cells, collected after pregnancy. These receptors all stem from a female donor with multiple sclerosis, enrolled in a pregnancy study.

CDR3 coding DNA: TGTGCCAGCACCCCTGGACAGGGAGAGGCCTACGAGCAGTACTTC. It yields the protein CASTPGQGEAYEQYF. This chain uses TRBV28 with TRBJ2-7; TRBD1 aligns across 8 bases. The CDR3 loop spans 15 amino acids. After removal of 7 bases from V and 2 bases from J, the junction contained 10 bases not matched to a gene. CDR1 is MDHEN and CDR2 is SYDVKM in the germline V gene.

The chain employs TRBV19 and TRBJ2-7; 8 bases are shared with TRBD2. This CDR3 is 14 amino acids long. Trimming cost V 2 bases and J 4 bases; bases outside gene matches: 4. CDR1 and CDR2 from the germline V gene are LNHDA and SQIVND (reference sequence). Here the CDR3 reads CASSIREGSYEQYF. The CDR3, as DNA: TGTGCCAGTAGTATACGGGAGGGATCTTACGAGCAGTACTTC.

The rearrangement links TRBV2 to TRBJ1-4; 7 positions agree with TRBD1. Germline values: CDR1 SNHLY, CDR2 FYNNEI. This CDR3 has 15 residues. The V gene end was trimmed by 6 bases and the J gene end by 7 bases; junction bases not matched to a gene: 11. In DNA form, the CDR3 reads TGTGCCAGCAGCCCTGAGACAGGGAACGGTGAAAAACTGTTTTTT. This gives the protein CASSPETGNGEKLFF.

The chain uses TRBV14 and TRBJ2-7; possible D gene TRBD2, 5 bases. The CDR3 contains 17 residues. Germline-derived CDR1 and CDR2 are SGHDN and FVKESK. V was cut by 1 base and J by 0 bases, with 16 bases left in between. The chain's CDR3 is CASSQGLGGRSSYEQYF. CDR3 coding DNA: TGTGCCAGCAGCCAAGGTCTGGGCGGGCGTAGCTCCTACGAGCAGTACTTC.

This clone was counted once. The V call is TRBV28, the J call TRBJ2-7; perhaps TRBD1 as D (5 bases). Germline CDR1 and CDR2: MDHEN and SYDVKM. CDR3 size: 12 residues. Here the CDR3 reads CRDRPRTYEQYF. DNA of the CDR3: TGTAGAGACAGACCTCGGACCTACGAGCAGTACTTC.

The CDR3 loop reads CASSPTGISYEQYF. CDR3 coding DNA: TGTGCCAGCAGCCCTACAGGGATCTCCTACGAGCAGTACTTC. The rearrangement uses TRBV4-2 and TRBJ2-7; a weak D match, TRBD1 (6 bases). The V and J ends lost 4 bases and 0 bases respectively, with 10 bases between them. This CDR3 is 14 amino acids long. Germline CDR1 reads LGHNA; CDR2 reads YNFKEQ.

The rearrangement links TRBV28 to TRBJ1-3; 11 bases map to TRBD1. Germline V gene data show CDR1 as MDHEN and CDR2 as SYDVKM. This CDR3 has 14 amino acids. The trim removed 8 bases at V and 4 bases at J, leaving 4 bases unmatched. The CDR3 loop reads CASAGQGEGNTIYF. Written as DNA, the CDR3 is TGTGCCAGCGCGGGACAGGGGGAAGGAAACACCATATATTTT.

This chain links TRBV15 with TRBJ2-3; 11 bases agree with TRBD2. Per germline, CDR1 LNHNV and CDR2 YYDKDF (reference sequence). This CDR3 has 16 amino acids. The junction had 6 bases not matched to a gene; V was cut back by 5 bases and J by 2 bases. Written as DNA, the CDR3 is TGTGCCACCAGCGCCCCGGGACTAGCGGTCACAGATACGCAGTATTTT. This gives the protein CATSAPGLAVTDTQYF.